What follows are 19 T cell receptor beta chains derived from one specimen sequenced in a study of T cells in Graves' hyperthyroidism and ophthalmopathy. TCR beta CDR3 region amplification was performed from RNA transcripts. The HTBI set primed first-round TCR CDR3 RT-PCR. TCRdb reanalysed the multiplex PCR reads using MiXCR and keeps one entry per CDR3 protein. The sample holds approximately 620,000 distinct CDR3 sequences, roughly 15% seen once. Sequenced: blood. Receptors were obtained from a woman between 40 and 55 years old with Graves' ophthalmopathy.

This chain uses TRBV6-1 with TRBJ2-2; D gene ambiguous. V lost 10 bases and J 3 bases, leaving 12 bases between the germline ends. The CDR3 has 13 amino acids. Germline V gene data show CDR1 as MNHNS and CDR2 as SASEGT. The CDR3 nucleotides are TGTGCCACTGGACCGCGAGACACCGGGGAGCTGTTTTTT. Translating gives CATGPRDTGELFF.

V gene TRBV15 combines with J gene TRBJ2-5; 10 nucleotides line up with TRBD1. V was clipped by 2 bases and J by 7 bases; unmatched bases: 7. The germline V gene encodes CDR1 LNHNV and CDR2 YYDKDF (reference sequence). This CDR3 is built from 15 residues. The CDR3 reads CATSRSGQGRGTQYF. In DNA, the CDR3 is TGTGCCACCAGCAGATCGGGACAGGGGAGGGGGACCCAGTACTTC.

This clonotype was recorded many times. The rearrangement joins TRBV28 to TRBJ2-7; D unresolved. The CDR3 has 14 residues. Trimming stripped 3 bases from V and 3 bases from J, with 12 bases between. Looked up from germline, CDR1 is MDHEN and CDR2 is SYDVKM. CDR3 bases: TGTGCCAGCAGTTTGAGGTCTAGGTTCTACGAGCAGTACTTC. Translation: CASSLRSRFYEQYF. Drawing the rest from reference TRBV28 and TRBJ2-7, the complete variable domain is DVKVTQSSRYLVKRTGEKVFLECVQDMDHENMFWYRQDPGLGLRLIYFSYDVKMKEKGDIPEGYSVSREKKERFSLILESASTNQTSMYLCASSLRSRFYEQYFGPGTRLTVT.

With regard to this clonotype: One end of the junction fails to match germline, which may point to a read error. J is TRBJ1-1 and V is TRBV6-5; 7 bases map to TRBD1. The CDR3 extends over 15 amino acids. Germline V gene sequence: CDR1 MNHEY, CDR2 SVGAGI. The CDR3 region has the DNA TGTGCCAGCAGTTACTCGCCGGGACAGAACCATGAAACTTTCTTT. It is translated as CASSYSPGQNHETFF.

This clonotype turned up a few times. The gene calls are TRBV7-9 and TRBJ2-2; D not certain. This CDR3 is built from 13 residues. The ends were cut back, 6 bases at V and 4 bases at J, with 9 bases in the middle. The germline CDR1 and CDR2 sequences are SEHNR and FQNEAQ (reference sequence). The CDR3 protein is CASRDPATGELFF. CDR3 nucleotide sequence: TGTGCCAGCAGGGACCCTGCCACCGGGGAGCTGTTTTTT. The entire variable domain, with the rest obtained from reference TRBV7-9 and TRBJ2-2, is as follows: DTGVSQNPRHKITKRGQNVTFRCDPISEHNRLYWYRQTLGQGPEFLTYFQNEAQLEKSRLLSDRFSAERPKGSFSTLEIQRTEQGDSAMYLCASRDPATGELFFGEGSRLTVL.

This clonotype has only a few counts. The J gene is TRBJ2-3, the V gene TRBV6-5, with 12 positions matching TRBD2. Germline-derived CDR1 and CDR2 are MNHEY and SVGAGI. After removal of 1 base from V and 11 bases from J, the junction contained 4 bases not matched to a gene. The CDR3 totals 14 residues. CDR3 loop: CASSYLTSGSEQYF. DNA for the CDR3: TGTGCCAGCAGTTACTTGACTAGCGGGAGTGAGCAGTATTTT.

The sample holds many counts of this clonotype. The rearrangement links TRBV28 to TRBJ2-7; the D gene is possibly TRBD1 (5 bases). Per germline, CDR1 MDHEN and CDR2 SYDVKM. The V and J ends lost 5 bases and 4 bases respectively, with 12 bases between them. The CDR3 runs to 13 residues. The chain's CDR3 is CASSQGFLYEQYF. Written as DNA, the CDR3 is TGTGCCAGCAGTCAGGGTTTCCTTTACGAGCAGTACTTC.

The chain employs TRBV2 and TRBJ2-1, with 10 bases lining up with TRBD2. Trimming removed 5 bases from V and 6 bases from J; junction bases left unmatched: 7. The CDR3 has 15 residues. Germline V lookup: CDR1 SNHLY, CDR2 FYNNEI. DNA for the CDR3: TGTGCCAGCAGTAGACTAGCGGGCCTCTTCAATGAGCAGTTCTTC. Encoded protein: CASSRLAGLFNEQFF. Using reference TRBV2 and TRBJ2-1 for the parts outside the CDR3, the full variable domain is EPEVTQTPSHQVTQMGQEVILRCVPISNHLYFYWYRQILGQKVEFLVSFYNNEISEKSEIFDDQFSVERPDGSNFTLKIRSTKLEDSAMYFCASSRLAGLFNEQFFGPGTRLTVL.

This clonotype showed up many times. J is TRBJ2-1 and V is TRBV11-2, with 7 bases fitting TRBD2. The CDR3 is 14 residues long. Germline V gene data show CDR1 as SGHAT and CDR2 as FQNNGV. Trimming at V came to 3 bases and at J to 4 bases, leaving 3 bases not matched to a gene. Here the CDR3 DNA reads TGTGCCAGCAGCTTCAGACTAGCTTACAATGAGCAGTTCTTC. This codes for CASSFRLAYNEQFF. The entire variable domain, with the rest obtained from reference TRBV11-2 and TRBJ2-1, is as follows: EAGVAQSPRYKIIEKRQSVAFWCNPISGHATLYWYQQILGQGPKLLIQFQNNGVVDDSQLPKDRFSAERLKGVDSTLKIQPAKLEDSAVYLCASSFRLAYNEQFFGPGTRLTVL.

This clonotype was seen repeatedly, ten times or more. CDR3 amino acids: CASSLAGTSGGSTDTQYF. The CDR3 nucleotides are TGTGCCAGCAGCTTGGCCGGGACTAGCGGGGGGAGCACAGATACGCAGTATTTT. V usage is TRBV7-9 and J usage is TRBJ2-3; TRBD2 aligns across 15 bases. V lost 3 bases and J lost 0; bases outside the gene matches: 4. This CDR3 contains 18 residues. CDR1 is SEHNR and CDR2 is FQNEAQ in the germline V gene (reference sequence).

This clonotype has a handful of counts. J is TRBJ2-1 and V is TRBV19, with D unresolved. In germline, CDR1 is LNHDA, CDR2 SQIVND (reference sequence). V lost 3 bases and J lost 7, with 7 bases in between. The CDR3 consists of 12 residues. Written as DNA, the CDR3 is TGTGCCAGTAGTATCGGAAGGAATGAGCAGTTCTTC. Translated, it gives CASSIGRNEQFF.

This chain links TRBV6-1 with TRBJ2-1; TRBD1 aligns across 11 bases. The germline gives CDR1 MNHNS, CDR2 SASEGT. V was clipped by 5 bases and J by 6 bases; unmatched bases: 12. This CDR3 comprises 17 residues. The CDR3 DNA is TGTGCCAGCAGTCAAGGCAGAACCGGGACAGGGGGCAATGAGCAGTTCTTC. Protein: CASSQGRTGTGGNEQFF.

Many counts were recorded for this clonotype. V is TRBV7-9 and J is TRBJ2-5; possibly TRBD1 or TRBD2 for D (5 bases each). V was clipped by 4 bases and J by 4 bases, with 7 bases between them. This CDR3 has 12 residues. Germline-derived CDR1 and CDR2 are SEHNR and FQNEAQ (reference sequence). CDR3 in DNA: TGTGCCAGCAGCTATGGGGGAGAGACCCAGTACTTC. It translates to CASSYGGETQYF.

The sample holds many counts of this clonotype. The genes are TRBV7-8 and TRBJ2-7; D is uncertain. The CDR3 is 12 residues long. Trimming stripped 5 bases from V and 6 bases from J, with 11 bases between. Germline V CDR1 and CDR2: SGHVS, FQNEAQ. CDR3 region: CASSPPGVEQYF. The CDR3 region has the DNA TGTGCCAGCAGCCCGCCGGGTGTCGAGCAGTACTTC.

In its sample, this clonotype was seen many times. The CDR3 nucleotides read TGTGCCAGCAGCCAAGCACACGAGCAGTACTTC. Amino acids: CASSQAHEQYF. V is TRBV3-1 and J is TRBJ2-7; no reliable D call. The CDR3 has 11 amino acids. V was clipped by 1 base and J by 5 bases, with 3 bases between them. The V gene's germline CDR1 is LGHDT and CDR2 YNNKEL (reference sequence).

This clonotype was seen at least ten times. The chain carries TRBV20-1 and TRBJ2-3; the D is unclear. The germline V gene encodes CDR1 DFQATT and CDR2 SNEGSKA (reference sequence). The CDR3 runs to 16 residues. With 3 bases removed from V and 0 bases from J, the gap between germline ends came to 16 bases. The CDR3 nucleotides read TGCAGTGCTAGCGGCCCTCCCGACCTTAGCACAGATACGCAGTATTTT. This sequence encodes CSASGPPDLSTDTQYF.

This clonotype has a handful of counts. CDR3 residues: CASSLGVGTANYGYTF. The CDR3 DNA reads as TGTGCCAGCAGCTTAGGTGTGGGGACAGCTAACTATGGCTACACCTTC. The chain couples TRBV7-2 to TRBJ1-2; the match to TRBD1 covers 7 bases. V was pared by 1 base and J by 0 bases, with 5 bases of the junction left unmatched. CDR3 length: 16 amino acids. Germline CDR1 SGHTA, CDR2 FQGNSA. Full variable domain (remainder filled in from reference TRBV7-2 and TRBJ1-2): GAGVSQSPSNKVTEKGKDVELRCDPISGHTALYWYRQSLGQGLEFLIYFQGNSAPDKSGLPSDRFSAERTGGSVSTLTIQRTQQEDSAVYLCASSLGVGTANYGYTFGSGTRLTVV.

Ten or more counts support this clonotype. The V call is TRBV28, the J call TRBJ1-5; 7 nucleotides agree with TRBD1. The CDR3 consists of 18 residues. Trimming took 6 bases from V and 7 from J; bases not matched to a gene: 21. CDR1 and CDR2 (germline): MDHEN, SYDVKM. CDR3 region: CASSPKISSTGVLQPQHF. CDR3 coding DNA: TGTGCCAGCAGCCCTAAGATATCCTCCACAGGGGTTTTGCAGCCCCAGCATTTT.

This clonotype was detected ten times or more. CDR3 loop: CASSPLDYEQYF. DNA for the CDR3: TGTGCCAGCAGCCCATTGGACTACGAGCAGTACTTC. The V gene is TRBV11-2, the J gene TRBJ2-7; D remains unclear. Per germline, CDR1 SGHAT and CDR2 FQNNGV. This CDR3 contains 12 residues. Trimming pared 5 bases from V and 3 bases from J, leaving 8 bases between.